Shown below are 7 T cell receptor beta chains from a single sample sequenced in a study of T cell clones after liver transplantation (dated 2019 in TCRdb). No antigen is known for these receptors. Libraries were prepared through the immunoSEQ multiplex PCR assay. TCRdb mirrors the immuneACCESS table, restricted to in-frame sequences. Some clones are absent from its copies; in checked studies, under half trace to an unresolved V gene, and the reason for the others is unknown. The sample records about 2,900 clones, 20% to 25% of which are singletons. Roughly 15% of the sample lies in the top ten. Alloreactive TCRbeta sequences were defined by sequencing the proliferating CFSE-low cells from the MLR. The source material was CD4+ T cells from PBMCs cultured with third-party cells. Receptors were obtained from a human patient who received a liver transplant. Some T cells seen after a transplant may have their origin in the graft donor.

This chain joins TRBV5-1 and TRBJ2-3; TRBD2 matches at 7 bases. Germline CDR1 is SGHRS and CDR2 is YFSETQ. CDR3 length: 14 residues. The V segment lost 5 bases and the J segment 1 base; nucleotides outside the gene matches: 4. CDR3 DNA sequence: TGCGCCAGCAGTTTGACTAGCCGCACAGATACGCAGTATTTT. Translating gives CASSLTSRTDTQYF.

The sample holds a few counts of this clone. The genes are TRBV7-7 and TRBJ1-6; D is undetermined. CDR1 and CDR2 from the germline V gene are SSHAT and FNYEAQ (reference sequence). Trimming shortened V by 2 bases and J by 13 bases, and 12 bases separated the two germline ends. The CDR3 runs 13 residues. CDR3 coding DNA: TGTGCCAGCAGCTTATATCCCAGTTCGCCCCTCCACTTT. Protein product: CASSLYPSSPLHF.

V and J are TRBV18 and TRBJ2-2; 9 bases map to TRBD1. V lost 2 bases to trimming and J lost 4 bases; unmatched junction nucleotides: 5. The germline gives CDR1 KGHSH, CDR2 LQKENI. This CDR3 is 16 amino acids long. The CDR3 DNA is TGTGCCAGCTCACCAACGGGACAGGGCGGCACCGGGGAGCTGTTTTTT. Amino acids: CASSPTGQGGTGELFF.

This clone turned up a few times. V is TRBV6-1 and J is TRBJ2-3; 9 bases map to TRBD2. The CDR3 totals 19 residues. V lost 2 bases and J lost 0; bases outside the gene matches: 12. Germline CDR1 MNHNS, CDR2 SASEGT. The CDR3 nucleotides are TGTGCCAGCAGTGAAATTCCCCGGACTAGCGCCTCTAGCACAGATACGCAGTATTTT. It translates to CASSEIPRTSASSTDTQYF.

The genes are TRBV28 and TRBJ1-2, with D hard to call. There are 15 residues in the CDR3. Trimming took off 3 bases at V and 0 bases at J, with 11 bases between the two ends. From germline, CDR1 is MDHEN and CDR2 SYDVKM. The chain's CDR3 is CASSFYSSSNYGYTF. The CDR3 region has the DNA TGTGCCAGCAGTTTTTACAGTTCGTCTAACTATGGCTACACCTTC.

The V call is TRBV7-3, the J call TRBJ1-5; D remains unclear. Germline CDR1 reads SGHTA; CDR2 reads FQGTGA. The CDR3 loop spans 13 amino acids. The V gene lost 5 bases and the J gene lost 2 bases, with 7 bases spanning the gap. The CDR3 spells CASSQDGNQPQHF. The CDR3, as DNA: TGTGCCAGCAGCCAGGACGGCAATCAGCCCCAGCATTTT.

In its sample, this clone is medium-sized. The chain joins TRBV7-2 to TRBJ1-2; possible D gene TRBD1, 5 bases. The CDR3 totals 15 residues. Germline V gene sequence: CDR1 SGHTA, CDR2 FQGNSA. V shed 0 bases and J shed 4 bases, with 12 bases lying between them. The CDR3 protein is CASSLAERDLYGYTF. The DNA of the CDR3 is TGTGCCAGCAGCTTAGCTGAGAGGGACCTCTATGGCTACACCTTC. Using reference TRBV7-2 and TRBJ1-2 for the parts outside the CDR3, the full variable domain is GAGVSQSPSNKVTEKGKDVELRCDPISGHTALYWYRQSLGQGLEFLIYFQGNSAPDKSGLPSDRFSAERTGGSVSTLTIQRTQQEDSAVYLCASSLAERDLYGYTFGSGTRLTVV.